This T cell receptor (beta chain) was identified in a study of type 1 regulatory T cells. Whole-study context: This in vitro CD4 product, T-allo10, is enriched for Tr1 cells and alloantigen-specific. Overall study findings and caveats: Compared with non-Tr1 cells, Tr1 cells showed a narrower TCR repertoire.

This clonotype showed up just a few times. The antigen is unknown. TCRdb ran MiXCR on the reads and lists one entry per CDR3 protein. Of fewer than 75,000 distinct CDR3 sequences detected, roughly 50% appear once; the ten largest clones hold roughly 2.1%. The germline gives CDR1 SGHVS, CDR2 FNYEAQ. With 3 bases removed from V and 0 bases from J, the gap between germline ends came to 5 bases. The CDR3 has 14 residues. Sequenced input: cultured non-Tr1 T cells, either the whole culture or a sorted T cell fraction (not recorded which). The receptor was derived from a human donor in good health. V and J are TRBV7-6 and TRBJ1-4, with unresolved D. CDR3 DNA: TGTGCCAGCAGCTTTTCTCCAACTAATGAAAAACTGTTTTTT. It translates to CASSFSPTNEKLFF. Variable domain in full (rest from reference TRBV7-6 and TRBJ1-4): GAGVSQSPRYKVTKRGQDVALRCDPISGHVSLYWYRQALGQGPEFLTYFNYEAQQDKSGLPNDRFSAERPEGSISTLTIQRTEQRDSAMYRCASSFSPTNEKLFFGSGTQLSVL.